This T cell receptor (beta chain) appears in the sequencing data of a study of cytomegalovirus exposure and HLA in healthy donors. Primers: 60 Vbeta forward and 13 Jbeta reverse. TCRdb's table, derived via immunoSEQ multiplex PCR, lists solely in-frame clones and lacks some. The sample shows 150,000 to 200,000 clones, 70% to 80% of them seen only once. Healthy bone marrow donors made up the donors. General study results and limits: Rarity held for most TCR sequences, but there were some public TCRs that occurred in many donors. A later examination showed that TCR association rates differed by HLA locus, with DRB1 most and HLA-C fewest.

Germline assignment: CDR1 SEHNR and CDR2 FQNEAQ (reference sequence). CDR3 size: 17 residues. Trimming pared 5 bases from V and 7 bases from J, leaving 24 bases between. Turning to this clone: No antigen is known for it.

The sequencing input was PBMCs. This receptor was taken from a woman aged 40 to 55 in good health and CMV-seronegative. This chain uses TRBV7-9 with TRBJ2-1, with a tentative D call TRBD2 (6 bases). The CDR3 DNA sequence: TGTGCCAGCAGCCCGCGCGGAACAGCCGGGAGAATGAATGAGCAGTTCTTC. Amino acids: CASSPRGTAGRMNEQFF.